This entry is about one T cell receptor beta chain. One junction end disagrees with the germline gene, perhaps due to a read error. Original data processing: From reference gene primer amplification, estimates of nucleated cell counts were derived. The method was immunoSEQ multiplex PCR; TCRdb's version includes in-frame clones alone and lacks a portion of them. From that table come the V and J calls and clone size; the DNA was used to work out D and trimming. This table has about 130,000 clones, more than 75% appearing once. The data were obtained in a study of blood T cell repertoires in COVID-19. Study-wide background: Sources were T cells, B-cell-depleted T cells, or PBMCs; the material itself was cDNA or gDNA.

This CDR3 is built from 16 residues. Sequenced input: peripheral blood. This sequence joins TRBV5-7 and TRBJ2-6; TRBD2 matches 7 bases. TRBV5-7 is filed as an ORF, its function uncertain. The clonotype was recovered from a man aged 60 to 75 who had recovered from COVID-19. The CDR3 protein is CANSLAGGAGANVLTF. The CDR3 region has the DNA TGTGCCAACAGCTTGGCTGGGGGGGCTGGGGCCAACGTCCTGACTTTC.